The 10 T cell receptor beta chains below come from one sample, sequenced in a study of beta chain features in type 1 diabetes. All of the isolated RNA was reverse transcribed, so expressed TCRB transcripts were sequenced. Sequenced by immunoSEQ multiplex PCR; TCRdb stores in-frame clones only, minus some. The sample includes more than 300,000 clones, less than 9.5% of them seen just once. Sequenced sample: central memory CD4+ T cells from blood. The receptors were sampled from a young woman in good health.

The chain carries TRBV5-1 and TRBJ1-2; D perhaps matches TRBD1 (6 bases). V gave up 0 bases and J gave up 5 bases, with 14 bases separating them. The germline gives CDR1 SGHRS, CDR2 YFSETQ. This CDR3 comprises 15 residues. CDR3: CASSLALGQPYGYTF. For the CDR3, the DNA is TGCGCCAGCAGCTTGGCCCTCGGACAGCCGTATGGCTACACCTTC.

J is TRBJ1-1 and V is TRBV19, with D maybe TRBD1 (6 bases). Trimming shortened V by 5 bases and J by 5 bases, and 21 bases separated the two germline ends. Germline V gene data show CDR1 as LNHDA and CDR2 as SQIVND (reference sequence). The CDR3 has 16 amino acids. The CDR3 region has the DNA TGTGCCAGTAGTCCCCTGGGGGGACAAATTAGGACTGAAGCTTTCTTT. This gives the protein CASSPLGGQIRTEAFF.

V is TRBV6-1 and J is TRBJ1-1, with D uncertain. The V end lost 6 bases, the J end lost 5 bases, and 19 bases lay between the germline ends. Germline loops: CDR1 MNHNS, CDR2 SASEGT. This CDR3 comprises 15 residues. This CDR3 is CASSPQPELGTEAFF. The DNA of the CDR3 is TGTGCCAGCAGCCCTCAACCAGAGCTGGGGACTGAAGCTTTCTTT.

This clone came up a few times. The chain couples TRBV6-1 to TRBJ2-1, with D perhaps TRBD2 (6 bases). Per germline, CDR1 MNHNS and CDR2 SASEGT. This CDR3 has 14 amino acids. V lost 8 bases and J 5 bases, leaving 16 bases between the germline ends. CDR3 residues: CASPAGPANNEQFF. The DNA of the CDR3 is TGTGCCAGCCCGGCGGGACCCGCAAACAATGAGCAGTTCTTC.

This chain joins TRBV2 and TRBJ2-7; D gene ambiguous. V lost 5 bases to trimming and J lost 0 bases, with 5 bases between them. Looked up from germline, CDR1 is SNHLY and CDR2 is FYNNEI. The CDR3 runs to 12 residues. CDR3 protein: CASSQDSYEQYF. The CDR3 DNA is TGTGCCAGCAGTCAAGACTCCTACGAGCAGTACTTC.

The CDR3 reads CASSQDPGLAAYEQYF. CDR3 DNA: TGCGCCAGCAGCCAAGATCCCGGACTAGCAGCCTACGAGCAGTACTTC. The chain has TRBV4-3 and TRBJ2-7, with 8 bases matching TRBD2. V was pared by 0 bases and J by 2 bases, with 6 bases of the junction left unmatched. The length of the CDR3 is 16 residues. CDR1 and CDR2 from the germline V gene are LGHNA and YSLEER.

V is TRBV18 and J is TRBJ1-5, with 9 bases that match TRBD1. The CDR3 extends over 14 amino acids. J lost 5 bases, V lost 6 bases, and 5 bases had no gene match. Germline values: CDR1 KGHSH, CDR2 LQKENI. CDR3 loop: CASSSQGADQPQHF. CDR3 sequence (DNA): TGTGCCAGCTCCTCACAGGGGGCAGATCAGCCCCAGCATTTT.

Concerning this clone: This sample includes further DNA sequences coding for the same CDR3. This chain uses TRBV28 with TRBJ2-7; tentative D call: TRBD2 (5 bases). This CDR3 region has 15 residues. V was shortened by 5 bases and J by 4 bases, with 18 bases between the two germline ends. Germline-derived CDR1 and CDR2 are MDHEN and SYDVKM. CDR3 sequence reads: CASSPRGSGRYEQYF. CDR3 nucleotide sequence: TGTGCCAGCAGTCCCCGAGGGTCCGGTCGGTACGAGCAGTACTTC.

In the case of this clone: This same CDR3 is encoded by further DNA sequences in the sample. The J gene is TRBJ2-3, the V gene TRBV5-4; 14 bases fit TRBD2. The CDR3 length is 16 residues. CDR1 SGHNT and CDR2 YYREEE come from the germline V gene (reference sequence). J gave up 5 bases and V 0 bases, and 2 bases lay outside the gene matches. As DNA, the CDR3 is TGTGCCAGCAGCTTGGGACTAGCGGGGGGGGAAGATACGCAGTATTTT. It encodes CASSLGLAGGEDTQYF. The variable domain in full, with the rest retrieved from reference TRBV5-4 and TRBJ2-3, is ETGVTQSPTHLIKTRGQQVTLRCSSQSGHNTVSWYQQALGQGPQFIFQYYREEENGRGNFPPRFSGLQFPNYSSELNVNALELDDSALYLCASSLGLAGGEDTQYFGPGTRLTVL.

This clone has a handful of counts. An end of the junction differs from the germline gene, which may be a read error. The chain links TRBV7-7 to TRBJ2-2, with D possibly being TRBD2 (6 bases). The CDR3 has 15 residues. Germline loops: CDR1 SSHAT, CDR2 FNYEAQ (reference sequence). The DNA of the CDR3 is TGTGCTAGCAGATTGGAGGGAAGTCAATCCGGGGAGCTGTTTTTT. Protein product: CASRLEGSQSGELFF. Using reference TRBV7-7 and TRBJ2-2 for the parts outside the CDR3, the full variable domain is GAGVSQSPRYKVTKRGQDVTLRCDPISSHATLYWYQQALGQGPEFLTYFNYEAQPDKSGLPSDRFSAERPEGSISTLTIQRTEQRDSAMYRCASRLEGSQSGELFFGEGSRLTVL.